This TCR beta chain is drawn from a study of beta chain features in type 1 diabetes. The CDR3 totals 15 residues. The germline V gene has CDR1 MNHNS and CDR2 SASEGT. The V end was cut by 2 bases, the J end by 2 bases, with 10 bases between. The investigators reverse transcribed all of the isolated RNA, so they sequenced expressed TCRB transcripts. Assay: immunoSEQ multiplex PCR; the TCRdb copy retains only in-frame clones and omits some. The sample has under 400,000 clones; 12% to 15% are singletons. The source of this sequence is a man between 25 and 39 years old in good health. This chain uses TRBV6-1 with TRBJ1-5; a weak D match, TRBD1 (5 bases). The source material was central memory CD4+ T cells from blood. CDR3 DNA: TGTGCCAGCAGTGAAACATTAGGGGGCAATCAGCCCCAGCATTTT. This sequence encodes CASSETLGGNQPQHF.